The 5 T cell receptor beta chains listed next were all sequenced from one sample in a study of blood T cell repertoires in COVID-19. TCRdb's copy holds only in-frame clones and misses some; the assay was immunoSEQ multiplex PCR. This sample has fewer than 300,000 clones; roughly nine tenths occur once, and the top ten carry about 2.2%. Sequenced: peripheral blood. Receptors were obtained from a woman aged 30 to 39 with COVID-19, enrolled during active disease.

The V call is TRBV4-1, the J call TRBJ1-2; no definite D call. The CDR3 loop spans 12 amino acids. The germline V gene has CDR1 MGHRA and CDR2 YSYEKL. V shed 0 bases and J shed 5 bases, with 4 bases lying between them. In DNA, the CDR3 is TGCGCCAGCAGCCAAGATCTTTATGGCTACACCTTC. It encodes CASSQDLYGYTF.

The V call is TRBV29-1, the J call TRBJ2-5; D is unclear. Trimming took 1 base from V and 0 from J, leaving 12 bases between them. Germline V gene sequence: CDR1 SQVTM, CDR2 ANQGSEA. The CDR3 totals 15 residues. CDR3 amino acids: CSVEGSRIHQETQYF. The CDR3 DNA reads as TGCAGCGTTGAAGGTTCGAGGATTCACCAAGAGACCCAGTACTTC.

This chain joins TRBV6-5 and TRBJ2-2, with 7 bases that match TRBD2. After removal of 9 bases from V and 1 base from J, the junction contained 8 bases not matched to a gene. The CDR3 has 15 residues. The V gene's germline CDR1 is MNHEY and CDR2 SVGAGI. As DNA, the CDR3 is TGTGCCAGTGGCGCGGGAGCCCTGAACACCGGGGAGCTGTTTTTT. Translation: CASGAGALNTGELFF.

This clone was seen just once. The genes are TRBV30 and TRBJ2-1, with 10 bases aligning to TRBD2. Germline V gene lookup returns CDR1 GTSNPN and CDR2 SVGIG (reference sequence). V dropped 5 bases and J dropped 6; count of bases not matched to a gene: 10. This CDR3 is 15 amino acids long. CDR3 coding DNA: TGTGCCTGGTCCCACTTAGCGGGAGGCAGCAATGAGCAGTTCTTC. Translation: CAWSHLAGGSNEQFF.

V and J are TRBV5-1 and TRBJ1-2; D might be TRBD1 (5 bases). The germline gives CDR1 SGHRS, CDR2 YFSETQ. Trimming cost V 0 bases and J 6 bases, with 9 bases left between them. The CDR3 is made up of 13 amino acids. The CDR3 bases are TGCGCCAGCAGCTTGGAAAGGGGTGATGGCTACACCTTC. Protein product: CASSLERGDGYTF.